The next 2 T cell receptor beta chains were all read from a single sample in a study of OX40 agonist ivuxolimab in advanced cancers. Libraries were prepared by immunoSEQ multiplex PCR; TCRdb keeps only in-frame clonotypes and omits some of them. The data contain about 50,000 clones, 80% to 90% of them singletons. Here the sequenced sample was CD4+ or CD8+ T cells sorted from blood, taken in a trial of the OX40 agonist ivuxolimab. The receptors originated from an adult with an advanced solid tumor such as melanoma, head and neck, liver or kidney cancer.

This chain joins TRBV10-1 and TRBJ1-3; D unresolved. CDR1 and CDR2 from the germline V gene are WNHNN and SYGVQD (reference sequence). There are 15 residues in the CDR3. V was clipped by 6 bases and J by 3 bases, with 15 bases between them. The CDR3 bases are TGCGCCAGCAGCGCCCAGGCCGGGCGTGGAAACACCATATATTTT. This codes for CASSAQAGRGNTIYF.

The chain has TRBV2 and TRBJ2-2; possibly TRBD2 for D (6 bases). Trimming removed 1 base at V and 6 bases at J, with 12 bases between. This CDR3 is 15 amino acids long. Germline V gene lookup returns CDR1 SNHLY and CDR2 FYNNEI. The CDR3 region is CASSEVRSGAGELFF. The CDR3 DNA reads as TGTGCCAGCAGTGAAGTACGCTCGGGGGCCGGGGAGCTGTTTTTT.